A selection of T cell receptor beta chains follows, all from one sample in a study of cytomegalovirus exposure and HLA in healthy donors. Method: immunoSEQ multiplex PCR; TCRdb's copy keeps in-frame clones and lacks some. The sample yields under 150,000 clones, roughly 79% seen once. The sample taken for sequencing was PBMCs. The receptors originated from a woman aged 45-60 years in good health and CMV-seronegative. Each CDR3 is given with its conserved first and last residue. A D gene is named only where the DNA matches it firmly. Part of the rows lack a size; the others show once, few, many or a class for expanded clones.

d_gene	abundance	v_gene	j_gene	CDR3aa	CDR3nt
TRBD1	.	TRBV9	TRBJ1-4	CASSVGDRGGTNEKLFF	TGTGCCAGCAGCGTAGGGGACAGGGGAGGGACTAATGAAAAACTGTTTTTT
.	.	TRBV28	TRBJ2-1	CASSWGQGSSYNEQFF	TGTGCCAGCAGTTGGGGCCAGGGGAGCTCCTACAATGAGCAGTTCTTC
.	.	TRBV4-1	TRBJ2-1	CASSLEGHHEQFF	TGCGCCAGCAGCCTGGAGGGCCACCATGAGCAGTTCTTC
.	.	TRBV2	TRBJ1-2	CASSERGFANYGYTF	TGTGCCAGCAGTGAACGAGGGTTCGCTAACTATGGCTACACCTTC
.	.	TRBV12-5	TRBJ1-5	CASGLNAGGGNQPQHF	TGTGCTAGTGGTTTGAATGCCGGGGGAGGGAATCAGCCCCAGCATTTT
.	.	TRBV6-1	TRBJ2-4	CASVREAKNIQYF	TGTGCCAGCGTCCGGGAGGCCAAAAACATTCAGTACTTC
.	.	TRBV2	TRBJ2-5	CASSETQRVQETQYF	TGTGCCAGCAGTGAAACTCAGCGGGTCCAAGAGACCCAGTACTTC
TRBD2	once	TRBV11-2	TRBJ2-1	CASSTTSGRSPNEQFF	TGTGCCAGCAGCACCACGTCCGGGAGGAGCCCCAATGAGCAGTTCTTC
.	.	TRBV5-8	TRBJ2-6	CASSLGGFTGSGANVLTF	TGTGCCAGCAGCTTGGGTGGCTTCACGGGCTCTGGGGCCAACGTCCTGACTTTC
TRBD1	.	TRBV30	TRBJ2-3	CAWSAGQGFTDTQYF	TGTGCCTGGAGTGCCGGACAGGGTTTCACAGATACGCAGTATTTT
.	.	TRBV19	TRBJ2-1	CASTRGESYNEQFF	TGTGCCAGTACCAGGGGTGAGAGCTACAATGAGCAGTTCTTC
TRBD1	.	TRBV27	TRBJ1-1	CASSLSRGQTEAFF	TGTGCCAGCAGTTTATCAAGGGGGCAAACTGAAGCTTTCTTT
.	.	TRBV19	TRBJ1-1	CASRDSRGNTEAFF	TGTGCGAGTAGAGATTCCCGGGGGAACACTGAAGCTTTCTTT
TRBD1	.	TRBV7-9	TRBJ1-1	CASSQGQGMNTEAFF	TGTGCCAGCAGCCAAGGACAGGGCATGAACACTGAAGCTTTCTTT
TRBD1	.	TRBV7-7	TRBJ2-5	CASSSIDRGEHQETQYF	TGTGCTAGCAGCTCAATCGACAGGGGGGAACACCAAGAGACCCAGTACTTC
TRBD1	few	TRBV19	TRBJ1-5	CASSWTGANQPQHF	TGTGCCAGTAGTTGGACAGGGGCAAATCAGCCCCAGCATTTT
TRBD2	.	TRBV10-3	TRBJ2-3	CAISDGREADTQYF	TGTGCCATCAGTGACGGGAGGGAAGCAGATACGCAGTATTTT
.	.	TRBV7-3	TRBJ1-1	CASSLTSRGNTEAFF	TGTGCCAGCAGCTTAACGTCCAGGGGTAACACTGAAGCTTTCTTT
TRBD1	.	TRBV18	TRBJ1-1	CASSRPGTGREAFF	TGTGCCAGCTCCCGTCCCGGGACAGGTCGTGAAGCTTTCTTT
.	.	TRBV6-4	TRBJ1-6	CASSVKTGGNSPLHF	TGTGCCAGCAGTGTCAAAACTGGCGGGAATTCACCCCTCCACTTT
.	.	TRBV18	TRBJ2-7	CASSPPSSPYEQYF	TGTGCCAGCTCACCACCCTCTTCCCCCTACGAGCAGTACTTC
.	.	TRBV19	TRBJ1-2	CASSIGVNYGYTF	TGTGCCAGTAGTATCGGGGTTAACTATGGCTACACCTTC
TRBD1	.	TRBV19	TRBJ1-5	CASSINRGLRNQPQHF	TGTGCCAGTAGTATTAACAGGGGGCTTCGCAATCAGCCCCAGCATTTT
.	.	TRBV25-1	TRBJ2-5	CASSDNRAYQETQYF	TGTGCCAGCAGTGACAACAGGGCTTACCAAGAGACCCAGTACTTC
.	.	TRBV2	TRBJ2-2	CASWGRDTGELFF	TGTGCCAGCTGGGGCAGAGACACCGGGGAGCTGTTTTTT
.	few	TRBV6-6	TRBJ1-4	CASSYKSGEEFF	TGTGCCAGCAGTTACAAGTCAGGGGAAGAGTTTTTT
TRBD2	.	TRBV19	TRBJ2-1	CASSELAGQGYNEQFF	TGTGCCAGTAGTGAGCTAGCGGGACAAGGCTACAATGAGCAGTTCTTC
.	.	TRBV5-1	TRBJ1-5	CASSFGDQGRNQPQHF	TGCGCCAGCAGCTTCGGAGACCAGGGGCGAAATCAGCCCCAGCATTTT
TRBD1	.	TRBV5-4	TRBJ2-7	CASSRRDRVTSYEQYF	TGTGCCAGCAGCCGGAGGGACAGGGTAACCTCCTACGAGCAGTACTTC
TRBD2	once	TRBV29-1	TRBJ2-2	CSVQKGPSGRAQVPGELFF	TGCAGCGTCCAAAAGGGCCCTAGCGGGAGGGCCCAGGTTCCCGGGGAGCTGTTTTTT
.	.	TRBV2	TRBJ1-1	CASSSGWYNTEAFF	TGTGCCAGCAGCTCCGGGTGGTACAACACTGAAGCTTTCTTT
TRBD1	once	TRBV11-2	TRBJ1-2	CASRLTGGDYGYTF	TGTGCCAGCAGGCTGACAGGGGGTGACTATGGCTACACCTTC
TRBD2	few	TRBV4-1	TRBJ2-7	CASSQAGTNNYEQYF	TGCGCCAGCAGCCAAGCCGGGACTAACAACTACGAGCAGTACTTC
.	.	TRBV28	TRBJ1-1	CASSSPDRNTEAFF	TGTGCCAGCAGTTCACCAGACAGGAACACTGAAGCTTTCTTT
.	.	TRBV18	TRBJ2-7	CASSPASYEQYF	TGTGCCAGCTCACCCGCGTCCTACGAGCAGTACTTC
TRBD2	.	TRBV7-3	TRBJ2-2	CASSSVAGGVIGELFF	TGTGCCAGCAGCTCCGTGGCGGGAGGGGTTATCGGGGAGCTGTTTTTT
TRBD2	once	TRBV7-9	TRBJ2-1	CASSSLSGRTWNEQFF	TGTGCCAGCAGCTCCCTTAGCGGGAGGACGTGGAATGAGCAGTTCTTC
TRBD1	.	TRBV6-6	TRBJ1-5	CASSPRDRNQPQHF	TGTGCCAGCAGTCCGAGGGACAGAAATCAGCCCCAGCATTTT
TRBD2	.	TRBV27	TRBJ2-1	CASSVAGGNEQFF	TGTGCCAGCAGTGTAGCGGGAGGCAATGAGCAGTTCTTC
.	.	TRBV5-1	TRBJ2-3	CASSLVPRAGQDTQYF	TGCGCCAGCAGCTTGGTGCCCAGGGCCGGCCAAGATACGCAGTATTTT
.	.	TRBV12-5	TRBJ2-1	CASGFVLNNEQFF	TGTGCTAGTGGTTTTGTACTTAACAATGAGCAGTTCTTC
TRBD1	.	TRBV4-1	TRBJ2-7	CASSRDSLSEQYF	TGCGCCAGCAGCCGGGACAGCCTCTCCGAGCAGTACTTC